This T cell receptor beta chain was identified in a study of blood T cell repertoires in COVID-19. For the study at large: Samples came from the United States, Italy and Spain, spanning acute and convalescent COVID-19. T cells, B-cell-depleted T cells, or PBMCs provided the cDNA or gDNA that served as material.

The CDR3 extends over 15 amino acids. Germline trimming cut 0 bases from V and 1 base from J; bases unmatched to any gene: 1. Germline CDR1 reads KGHSH; CDR2 reads LQKENI. Authors' analysis steps: By means of reference gene primer amplification, nucleated cell counts were estimated. The method was immunoSEQ multiplex PCR; TCRdb's version includes in-frame clones alone and lacks a portion of them. V and J calls and clone size are given by that table; D and trimming were obtained from the DNA. In the table there are about 39,000 clones, 87% of which are singletons. V usage is TRBV18 and J usage is TRBJ2-7; 9 bases are a match to TRBD2. Sequenced input: peripheral blood. This clonotype originated in a man between 45 and 60 years old with active or convalescent COVID-19. CDR3 region: CASSPPSGRSYEQYF. CDR3 bases: TGTGCCAGCTCACCACCGAGCGGGAGGTCCTACGAGCAGTACTTC. Supplemented by reference TRBV18 and TRBJ2-7, the full variable domain reads NAGVMQNPRHLVRRRGQEARLRCSPMKGHSHVYWYRQLPEEGLKFMVYLQKENIIDESGMPKERFSAEFPKEGPSILRIQQVVRGDSAAYFCASSPPSGRSYEQYFGPGTRLTVT.